The 28 T cell receptor beta chains in this list originate from one sample, sequenced in a study of OX40 agonist ivuxolimab in advanced cancers. TCRdb's table, derived via immunoSEQ multiplex PCR, lists solely in-frame clones and lacks some. The sample carries approximately 70,000 clones, around nine tenths recorded once. This sample comprised CD4+ or CD8+ T cells sorted from blood, obtained in a trial of the OX40 agonist ivuxolimab. The source is an adult with an advanced solid tumor such as melanoma, head and neck, liver or kidney cancer.

The rearrangement joins TRBV19 to TRBJ2-7; TRBD2 agrees at 7 bases. The junction had 7 bases not matched to a gene; V was cut back by 4 bases and J by 4 bases. Germline V gives CDR1 LNHDA, CDR2 SQIVND (reference sequence). The CDR3 runs 14 residues. The CDR3 sequence: CASSKAGLTYEQYF. CDR3 DNA sequence: TGTGCCAGTAGTAAAGCGGGACTGACGTACGAGCAGTACTTC.

This sequence joins TRBV7-8 and TRBJ1-5, with D perhaps TRBD1 (5 bases). The V gene lost 2 bases and the J gene lost 6 bases, with 20 bases spanning the gap. This CDR3 is 17 amino acids long. Germline values: CDR1 SGHVS, CDR2 FQNEAQ. CDR3 in amino acids: CASSLLSAGMGRQPQHF. CDR3 bases: TGTGCCAGCAGCTTACTGTCGGCAGGGATGGGACGTCAGCCCCAGCATTTT. The entire variable domain, with the rest obtained from reference TRBV7-8 and TRBJ1-5, is as follows: GAGVSQSPRYKVAKRGQDVALRCDPISGHVSLFWYQQALGQGPEFLTYFQNEAQLDKSGLPSDRFFAERPEGSVSTLKIQRTQQEDSAVYLCASSLLSAGMGRQPQHFGDGTRLSIL.

This clone was detected once. The rearrangement joins TRBV19 to TRBJ2-5; a weak D match, TRBD1 (5 bases). Germline V gene data show CDR1 as LNHDA and CDR2 as SQIVND (reference sequence). Trimming cost V 5 bases and J 4 bases, with 17 bases left between them. The CDR3 totals 15 residues. The CDR3 protein is CASSPGNPRGETQYF. For the CDR3, the DNA is TGTGCCAGTAGTCCTGGCAATCCAAGGGGAGAGACCCAGTACTTC.

This chain links TRBV27 with TRBJ2-3; D gene unclear. V was clipped by 2 bases and J by 7 bases, with 7 bases between them. Looked up from germline, CDR1 is MNHEY and CDR2 is SMNVEV (reference sequence). This CDR3 region has 12 residues. CDR3 protein: CASSLPANTQYF. CDR3 in DNA: TGTGCCAGCAGTTTACCGGCGAATACGCAGTATTTT.

The rearrangement uses TRBV18 and TRBJ1-5, with a tentative D call TRBD1 (5 bases). There are 17 residues in the CDR3. CDR1 and CDR2 from the germline V gene are KGHSH and LQKENI. V lost 5 bases and J 4 bases, leaving 21 bases between the germline ends. This chain's CDR3 is CASSSVRGVSGNQPQHF. CDR3 sequence (DNA): TGTGCCAGCTCATCCGTTCGGGGGGTTTCGGGAAATCAGCCCCAGCATTTT.

The rearrangement joins TRBV2 to TRBJ1-1; D uncertain. V lost 3 bases to trimming and J lost 1 base, with 3 bases between them. Germline lookup yields CDR1 SNHLY and CDR2 FYNNEI. CDR3 length: 12 residues. CDR3 bases: TGTGCCAGCAGTGACCCGAACACTGAAGCTTTCTTT. Amino acids: CASSDPNTEAFF. Filled out from reference TRBV2 and TRBJ1-1, the complete variable domain reads EPEVTQTPSHQVTQMGQEVILRCVPISNHLYFYWYRQILGQKVEFLVSFYNNEISEKSEIFDDQFSVERPDGSNFTLKIRSTKLEDSAMYFCASSDPNTEAFFGQGTRLTVV.

The chain is built from TRBV18 and TRBJ1-6, with D hard to call. Trimming left V 4 bases short and J 5 bases short, with 15 bases between. The CDR3 is 16 amino acids. Germline CDR1 and CDR2: KGHSH and LQKENI. CDR3 protein: CASSRALQLNNSPLHF. Written as DNA, the CDR3 is TGTGCCAGCTCACGGGCCCTACAGTTGAATAATTCACCCCTCCACTTT.

The chain has TRBV15 and TRBJ2-3; 8 nucleotides agree with TRBD1. Germline CDR1 reads LNHNV; CDR2 reads YYDKDF (reference sequence). Trimming at V came to 5 bases and at J to 5 bases, leaving 6 bases not matched to a gene. This CDR3 has 14 residues. The CDR3 spells CATSPTGAGDTQYF. The CDR3 region has the DNA TGTGCCACCAGCCCGACAGGGGCGGGAGATACGCAGTATTTT. The complete variable domain, with remaining parts taken from reference TRBV15 and TRBJ2-3, reads DAMVIQNPRYQVTQFGKPVTLSCSQTLNHNVMYWYQQKSSQAPKLLFHYYDKDFNNEADTPDNFQSRRPNTSFCFLDIRSPGLGDTAMYLCATSPTGAGDTQYFGPGTRLTVL.

The gene calls are TRBV5-5 and TRBJ2-1; 8 positions match TRBD1. There are 15 residues in the CDR3. In germline, CDR1 is SGHKS, CDR2 YYEKEE (reference sequence). The J segment lost 1 base and the V segment lost 4 bases, leaving 4 bases of the junction unmatched. The CDR3 spells CASSGRTGSYNEQFF. CDR3 nucleotides: TGTGCCAGCAGCGGCCGGACAGGGTCCTACAATGAGCAGTTCTTC.

The V gene is TRBV9, the J gene TRBJ2-5; the D gene could be TRBD1 or TRBD2 (5 bases each). Germline assignment: CDR1 SGDLS and CDR2 YYNGEE. The V end lost 3 bases, the J end lost 2 bases, and 11 bases lay between the germline ends. The CDR3 is 14 residues long. This CDR3 is CASSAGTAQETQYF. CDR3 bases: TGTGCCAGCAGCGCCGGGACCGCACAAGAGACCCAGTACTTC.

V usage is TRBV7-2 and J usage is TRBJ2-7; D call uncertain. This CDR3 comprises 14 residues. Per germline, CDR1 SGHTA and CDR2 FQGNSA. V dropped 4 bases and J dropped 0 bases, with 10 bases sitting between them. The CDR3 region is CASSSRVSSYEQYF. In nucleotides, the CDR3 is TGTGCCAGCAGCTCGCGTGTGAGCTCCTACGAGCAGTACTTC.

V is TRBV7-2 and J is TRBJ2-7; 9 positions match TRBD2. The V gene's germline CDR1 is SGHTA and CDR2 FQGNSA. The CDR3 is made up of 15 amino acids. The V segment lost 2 bases and the J segment 4 bases; nucleotides outside the gene matches: 6. The CDR3: CASSLMGGRAYEQYF. Written as DNA, the CDR3 is TGTGCCAGCAGCTTAATGGGCGGGAGGGCATACGAGCAGTACTTC.

The V and J genes are TRBV7-9 and TRBJ1-1, with a tentative D call TRBD1 (6 bases). CDR1 and CDR2 from the germline V gene are SEHNR and FQNEAQ (reference sequence). V was shortened by 2 bases and J by 1 base, with 8 bases between the two germline ends. The CDR3 contains 14 residues. CDR3 sequence: CASSLRRGNTEAFF. The CDR3 DNA is TGTGCCAGCAGCTTACGCAGGGGGAACACTGAAGCTTTCTTT.

This chain connects TRBV19 to TRBJ2-7; TRBD1 matches 8 bases. CDR3 size: 14 residues. The germline V gene encodes CDR1 LNHDA and CDR2 SQIVND (reference sequence). Trimming at V came to 4 bases and at J to 3 bases, leaving 5 bases not matched to a gene. This CDR3 is CASSKDRANYEQYF. The DNA of the CDR3 is TGTGCCAGTAGTAAGGACAGGGCCAACTACGAGCAGTACTTC.

The V call is TRBV15, the J call TRBJ2-3, with D possibly being TRBD1 (5 bases). V lost 4 bases and J 9 bases, leaving 14 bases between the germline ends. The CDR3 contains 13 residues. The germline V gene has CDR1 LNHNV and CDR2 YYDKDF (reference sequence). In DNA form, the CDR3 reads TGTGCCACCAGCACCAGGGTGGGTATGACGCAGTATTTT. It yields the protein CATSTRVGMTQYF.

This clone was found once. The chain joins TRBV15 to TRBJ2-1, with 7 bases identical to TRBD2. The germline V gene has CDR1 LNHNV and CDR2 YYDKDF (reference sequence). CDR3 length: 16 residues. With V trimmed by 0 bases and J by 4 bases, 6 bases remained unmatched. The CDR3 DNA follows: TGTGCCACCAGCAGAGATCCGGGACTACCTTACAATGAGCAGTTCTTC. Encoded protein: CATSRDPGLPYNEQFF.

This sequence joins TRBV18 and TRBJ2-2; 12 nucleotides align to TRBD2. The CDR3 loop spans 17 amino acids. Germline V gene lookup returns CDR1 KGHSH and CDR2 LQKENI. J gave up 4 bases and V 5 bases, and 8 bases lay outside the gene matches. The CDR3 DNA reads as TGTGCCAGCTCAGATCTAGCGGGAGGGCCAAGCACCGGGGAGCTGTTTTTT. It is translated as CASSDLAGGPSTGELFF.

The chain is built from TRBV19 and TRBJ1-5, with 7 bases identical to TRBD1. Looked up from germline, CDR1 is LNHDA and CDR2 is SQIVND (reference sequence). CDR3 length: 16 residues. The trim removed 7 bases at V and 2 bases at J, leaving 11 bases unmatched. CDR3 bases: TGTGCCAGTACCCTATTACAGGGGAGCGGCAATCAGCCCCAGCATTTT. As protein: CASTLLQGSGNQPQHF.

The chain joins TRBV6-1 to TRBJ2-3, with TRBD2 identical over 12 bases. The CDR3 has 17 residues. CDR1 and CDR2 from the germline V gene are MNHNS and SASEGT. The J segment lost 6 bases and the V segment lost 4 bases, leaving 11 bases of the junction unmatched. CDR3 DNA sequence: TGTGCCAGCAGTGGCGGGACTAGCGGGCCCGCAGGGGATACGCAGTATTTT. Residues: CASSGGTSGPAGDTQYF.

The chain carries TRBV19 and TRBJ2-2; D is uncertain. There are 12 residues in the CDR3. CDR1 LNHDA and CDR2 SQIVND come from the germline V gene (reference sequence). Trimming stripped 7 bases from V and 2 bases from J, with 5 bases between. The CDR3 region has the DNA TGTGCCAGTACCCTCAACACCGGGGAGCTGTTTTTT. Its translation is CASTLNTGELFF.

This chain links TRBV5-4 with TRBJ1-5; no clear D. The germline gives CDR1 SGHNT, CDR2 YYREEE (reference sequence). CDR3 length: 15 residues. Trimming removed 0 bases at V and 0 bases at J, with 7 bases between. In DNA form, the CDR3 reads TGTGCCAGCAGCTTGGGACCCCATAGCAATCAGCCCCAGCATTTT. Translation: CASSLGPHSNQPQHF.

A word on this clone: Mismatch with germline at one junction end may stem from a read error. The V gene is TRBV5-1, the J gene TRBJ2-3, with 7 bases lining up with TRBD1. Germline-derived CDR1 and CDR2 are SGHRS and YFSETQ. The CDR3 extends over 14 amino acids. The CDR3 region has the DNA TGCGCCAGCAGCCTCCGGGACAGCAGAGATACGCAGTATTTT. It encodes CASSLRDSRDTQYF.

The chain employs TRBV2 and TRBJ2-7; tentative D call: TRBD1 (6 bases). V lost 10 bases and J lost 2, with 12 bases in between. Germline V gene data show CDR1 as SNHLY and CDR2 as FYNNEI. The CDR3 extends over 12 amino acids. CDR3: CATRTDTYEQYF. DNA for the CDR3: TGTGCCACCAGGACAGATACCTACGAGCAGTACTTC.

This clone was seen just once. The V and J genes are TRBV11-2 and TRBJ2-7; D unresolved. The V end lost 4 bases, the J end lost 10 bases, and 8 bases lay between the germline ends. The CDR3 contains 10 residues. CDR1 and CDR2 from the germline V gene are SGHAT and FQNNGV. The CDR3 bases are TGTGCCAGCAGCTCGTCTCGTCAGTACTTC. Translated, it gives CASSSSRQYF.

The chain couples TRBV5-1 to TRBJ1-4, with 9 bases matching TRBD1. Looked up from germline, CDR1 is SGHRS and CDR2 is YFSETQ. The CDR3 is 14 amino acids. V shed 4 bases and J 8 bases; nucleotides not matched to a gene: 6. The DNA for the CDR3 is TGCGCCAGCAGCACGGGACAGGGTCAAGAAAAACTGTTTTTT. It is translated as CASSTGQGQEKLFF.

This chain joins TRBV28 and TRBJ1-3; D is undetermined. The CDR3 has 15 amino acids. Trimming took 2 bases from V and 7 from J, leaving 15 bases between them. CDR1 MDHEN and CDR2 SYDVKM come from the germline V gene. The CDR3 sequence is CASSLGVTFGNTIYF. CDR3 DNA: TGTGCCAGCAGTTTAGGGGTAACATTTGGCAACACCATATATTTT.

This clone occurred a few times. The rearrangement joins TRBV7-2 to TRBJ2-5, with 10 bases lining up with TRBD2. Germline trimming cut 4 bases from V and 5 bases from J; bases unmatched to any gene: 10. CDR1 is SGHTA and CDR2 is FQGNSA in the germline V gene. This CDR3 comprises 16 residues. This CDR3 reads CASSYPELAGFETQYF. The DNA of the CDR3 is TGTGCCAGCAGCTACCCCGAACTAGCGGGATTTGAGACCCAGTACTTC.

The rearrangement uses TRBV19 and TRBJ2-7, with 8 positions matching TRBD1. The CDR3 spans 16 residues. With 3 bases clipped from V and 2 bases from J, the junction kept 9 bases outside the gene matches. The germline V gene has CDR1 LNHDA and CDR2 SQIVND (reference sequence). CDR3 DNA: TGTGCCAGTAGTATCCCCACGAGGACAGGGACCTACGAGCAGTACTTC. Residues: CASSIPTRTGTYEQYF.